The sequence of this T cell receptor (beta chain) was determined in a study of breast tumors, draining lymph nodes, adjacent tissues. TCRdb re-analysed the multiplex PCR reads in MiXCR, keeping a single row per CDR3 protein. The sample lists 12,000 or so distinct CDR3 sequences, 35% to 40% occurring once. A word on this clonotype: One end of the junction is discordant with germline, which a read error may explain.

Germline V gene sequence: CDR1 SGHTA, CDR2 FQGNSA. The CDR3 loop spans 15 amino acids. The source of this sequence is a female donor with breast cancer. Some clones in this sample may be carry-over from other donors' samples. Material: breast tumor tissue. The chain links TRBV7-2 to TRBJ1-6; D is unclear. The chain's CDR3 is CASSMVARNNSPLHF. The CDR3 DNA reads TGCGCCAGCAGCATGGTGGCAAGGAATAATTCACCCCTCCACTTT. Full variable domain (outside the CDR3, taken from reference TRBV7-2 and TRBJ1-6): GAGVSQSPSNKVTEKGKDVELRCDPISGHTALYWYRQSLGQGLEFLIYFQGNSAPDKSGLPSDRFSAERTGGSVSTLTIQRTQQEDSAVYLCASSMVARNNSPLHFGNGTRLTVT.